Listed below are T cell receptor beta chains from one sample, sequenced in a study of early T cells in non-severe SARS-CoV-2 infection. TCRdb re-analysed the 5' RACE reads in MiXCR, keeping a single row per CDR3 protein. The sample lists around 30,000 distinct CDR3 sequences; 5.6% were seen once. The sample consisted of whole blood. The receptors were gathered from an adult who was a healthcare worker with PCR-confirmed SARS-CoV-2 infection or an uninfected control (not recorded which). CDR3s include the opening cysteine and the closing phenylalanine or tryptophan. Each record gives: clone size, J gene, V gene, D gene, CDR3 protein, CDR3 DNA. The D gene is left open where the match is weak. A row's size may be missing; if present it is once, few, many or a size class.

size: many; J: TRBJ2-7; V: TRBV20-1; D: NA; CDR3: CSARRPAAYEQYF; DNA: TGCAGTGCTAGGCGACCCGCAGCCTACGAGCAGTACTTC
size: NA; J: TRBJ1-1; V: TRBV30; D: NA; CDR3: CARMENTEAFF; DNA: TGTGCCCGAATGGAAAACACTGAAGCTTTCTTT
size: many; J: TRBJ2-1; V: TRBV20-1; D: NA; CDR3: CSAPGLNTMKQFF; DNA: TGCAGTGCTCCGGGCCTCAATACAATGAAGCAGTTCTTC
size: many; J: TRBJ2-1; V: TRBV10-2; D: TRBD2; CDR3: CASSIAGGSYNEQFF; DNA: TGCGCCAGCAGTATAGCGGGGGGCTCCTACAATGAGCAGTTCTTC
size: many; J: TRBJ1-1; V: TRBV5-1; D: NA; CDR3: CASSLSAGANTEAFF; DNA: TGCGCCAGCAGCTTGTCAGCGGGGGCGAACACTGAAGCTTTCTTT
size: many; J: TRBJ1-1; V: TRBV7-9; D: NA; CDR3: CASSTGGHTEAFF; DNA: TGTGCCAGCAGCACGGGGGGGCACACTGAAGCTTTCTTT
size: many; J: TRBJ2-7; V: TRBV12-3/TRBV12-4; D: NA; CDR3: CASSPRGLHEQYF; DNA: TGTGCCAGCAGCCCCCGGGGTCTCCACGAGCAGTACTTC
size: NA; J: TRBJ2-1; V: TRBV7-6; D: TRBD2; CDR3: CASSAKLAGIYNEQFF; DNA: TGTGCCAGCAGCGCCAAACTAGCGGGAATCTACAATGAGCAGTTCTTC
size: NA; J: TRBJ2-2; V: TRBV12-3/TRBV12-4; D: NA; CDR3: CASRRAGDVGELFF; DNA: TGTGCCAGCCGGCGGGCAGGGGATGTCGGGGAGCTGTTTTTT
size: few; J: TRBJ2-5; V: TRBV1; D: NA; CDR3: CTSSLAQETQYF; DNA: TGCACCAGCAGCTTAGCCCAAGAGACCCAGTACTTC
size: many; J: TRBJ2-1; V: TRBV20-1; D: NA; CDR3: CSAPGGGDEQFF; DNA: TGCAGTGCTCCCGGGGGCGGAGATGAGCAGTTCTTC
size: few; J: TRBJ2-5; V: TRBV11-2; D: NA; CDR3: CASSLIVASEETQYF; DNA: TGTGCCAGCAGCTTAATCGTGGCATCAGAAGAGACCCAGTACTTC
size: many; J: TRBJ2-7; V: TRBV27; D: NA; CDR3: CASSLVGSYEQYF; DNA: TGTGCCAGCAGTTTAGTCGGGTCCTACGAGCAGTACTTC
size: many; J: TRBJ2-1; V: TRBV6-2/TRBV6-3; D: TRBD2; CDR3: CASSPLGAGLAGYNEQFF; DNA: TGTGCCAGCAGTCCACTAGGGGCGGGACTAGCGGGTTACAATGAGCAGTTCTTC
size: few; J: TRBJ1-1; V: TRBV18; D: NA; CDR3: CASSPLEGNTEAFF; DNA: TGTGCCAGCTCACCTCTTGAGGGGAACACTGAAGCTTTCTTT
size: many; J: TRBJ1-1; V: TRBV20-1; D: NA; CDR3: CSARSNTEAFF; DNA: TGCAGTGCTAGGTCCAACACTGAAGCTTTCTTT
size: many; J: TRBJ2-3; V: TRBV20-1; D: NA; CDR3: CSATPGADTQYF; DNA: TGCAGTGCTACCCCGGGGGCAGATACGCAGTATTTT
size: many; J: TRBJ2-2; V: TRBV7-6; D: TRBD1; CDR3: CASSLGEGAQDTGELFF; DNA: TGTGCCAGCAGCTTGGGAGAGGGGGCGCAGGACACCGGGGAGCTGTTTTTT
size: many; J: TRBJ2-4; V: TRBV3-1; D: NA; CDR3: CASSQDGPWLANIQYF; DNA: TGTGCCAGCAGCCAAGATGGCCCGTGGCTAGCTAACATTCAGTACTTC
size: many; J: TRBJ2-7; V: TRBV11-2; D: NA; CDR3: CASSLGRSTYEQYF; DNA: TGTGCCAGCAGCTTAGGCAGGAGCACCTACGAGCAGTACTTC
size: many; J: TRBJ2-6; V: TRBV10-3; D: NA; CDR3: CATAGQQLLSGANVLTF; DNA: TGTGCCACCGCGGGACAGCAATTACTCTCTGGGGCCAACGTCCTGACTTTC
size: many; J: TRBJ2-2; V: TRBV7-3; D: TRBD2; CDR3: CASSKLAGTNTGELFF; DNA: TGTGCCAGCAGCAAACTAGCGGGCACCAACACCGGGGAGCTGTTTTTT
size: NA; J: TRBJ1-1; V: TRBV9; D: TRBD1; CDR3: CASSAGSGGDTEAFF; DNA: TGTGCCAGCAGCGCCGGTTCAGGGGGCGACACTGAAGCTTTCTTT
size: medium-sized; J: TRBJ2-7; V: TRBV20-1; D: TRBD2; CDR3: CSARQGGGFYEQYF; DNA: TGCAGTGCGAGGCAGGGCGGGGGGTTCTACGAGCAGTACTTC
size: many; J: TRBJ1-4; V: TRBV12-3/TRBV12-4; D: NA; CDR3: CASSGVRGEKLFF; DNA: TGTGCCAGCAGTGGGGTCCGGGGAGAAAAACTGTTTTTT
size: many; J: TRBJ2-1; V: TRBV7-9; D: TRBD2; CDR3: CASSSGLAINEQFF; DNA: TGTGCCAGCAGCTCGGGACTAGCGATCAATGAGCAGTTCTTC
size: many; J: TRBJ1-1; V: TRBV29-1; D: NA; CDR3: CSVVTVGAFF; DNA: TGCAGCGTTGTGACAGTCGGGGCTTTCTTT
size: many; J: TRBJ2-1; V: TRBV5-1; D: TRBD1; CDR3: CASSLGQGDNEQFF; DNA: TGCGCCAGCAGCTTAGGACAGGGGGACAATGAGCAGTTCTTC
size: many; J: TRBJ1-1; V: TRBV7-2; D: NA; CDR3: CASSLAFVPLVSFF; DNA: TGTGCCAGCAGCTTAGCGTTTGTACCTCTTGTCAGTTTCTTT
size: NA; J: TRBJ2-1; V: TRBV9; D: NA; CDR3: CASSDGAWGEQFF; DNA: TGTGCCAGCAGCGATGGGGCCTGGGGTGAGCAGTTCTTC
size: many; J: TRBJ2-3; V: TRBV7-3; D: NA; CDR3: CASSLTVGDTQYF; DNA: TGTGCCAGCAGCTTAACTGTTGGGGATACGCAGTATTTT
size: many; J: TRBJ1-5; V: TRBV20-1; D: NA; CDR3: CSARRGGNQPQHF; DNA: TGCAGTGCTAGAAGGGGAGGCAATCAGCCCCAGCATTTT
size: many; J: TRBJ2-3; V: TRBV12-5; D: TRBD2; CDR3: CASGLGGTSGVTDTQYF; DNA: TGTGCTAGTGGTTTGGGCGGGACTAGCGGGGTAACAGATACGCAGTATTTT
size: few; J: TRBJ2-1; V: TRBV4-1; D: TRBD2; CDR3: CASSQSSGGPDNEQFF; DNA: TGCGCCAGCAGCCAATCAAGCGGGGGACCCGACAATGAGCAGTTCTTC
size: many; J: TRBJ2-5; V: TRBV5-1; D: TRBD1; CDR3: CASSLGTGKETQYF; DNA: TGCGCCAGCAGCTTGGGGACAGGGAAAGAGACCCAGTACTTC
size: many; J: TRBJ2-1; V: TRBV7-6; D: NA; CDR3: CASSLGGLSAVF; DNA: TGTGCCAGCAGCTTAGGGGGACTGTCTGCCGTTTTC
size: NA; J: TRBJ1-1; V: TRBV18; D: TRBD1; CDR3: CASSQTGAAFF; DNA: TGTGCCAGCTCACAAACAGGGGCAGCTTTCTTT
size: NA; J: TRBJ2-3; V: TRBV4-3; D: NA; CDR3: CASSQDRRSFGVDTQYF; DNA: TGCGCCAGCAGCCAAGATCGAAGGAGTTTCGGTGTAGATACGCAGTATTTT
size: few; J: TRBJ2-1; V: TRBV7-8; D: NA; CDR3: CASSLEARSEQFF; DNA: TGTGCCAGCAGCTTAGAGGCGCGGAGCGAGCAGTTCTTC
size: few; J: TRBJ2-3; V: TRBV10-3; D: NA; CDR3: CAISSTDRIRTDTQYF; DNA: TGTGCCATCAGTTCTACGGACAGAATTCGCACAGATACGCAGTATTTT
size: few; J: TRBJ2-1; V: TRBV6-4; D: TRBD2; CDR3: CARTLAGDPRGEQFF; DNA: TGTGCCAGGACCTTAGCGGGAGACCCGAGGGGAGAGCAGTTCTTC
size: many; J: TRBJ2-5; V: TRBV19; D: NA; CDR3: CASSIDPNRRETQYF; DNA: TGTGCCAGTAGTATAGATCCGAACAGGAGGGAGACCCAGTACTTC
size: NA; J: TRBJ1-1; V: TRBV30; D: NA; CDR3: CASSRPTRQTEAFF; DNA: TGTGCCTCATCACGACCCACTAGACAGACTGAAGCTTTCTTT
size: few; J: TRBJ2-3; V: TRBV7-2; D: NA; CDR3: CASSLSAWPDTQYF; DNA: TGTGCCAGCAGCTTATCAGCCTGGCCGGATACGCAGTATTTT
size: many; J: TRBJ2-5; V: TRBV19; D: NA; CDR3: CASSISQGRGETQYF; DNA: TGTGCCAGTAGTATCTCGCAGGGAAGAGGAGAGACCCAGTACTTC
size: many; J: TRBJ2-1; V: TRBV7-2; D: TRBD2; CDR3: CASSFGRWNNEQFF; DNA: TGTGCCAGCAGCTTCGGGAGGTGGAACAATGAGCAGTTCTTC
size: NA; J: TRBJ2-2; V: TRBV11-3; D: TRBD2; CDR3: CASSLRMLRTSNTGELFF; DNA: TGTGCCAGCAGCTTAAGGATGCTGCGGACTAGCAACACCGGGGAGCTGTTTTTT
size: many; J: TRBJ1-6; V: TRBV7-3; D: NA; CDR3: CASSSDWSAPLHF; DNA: TGTGCCAGCAGCTCCGACTGGAGTGCGCCCCTCCACTTT
size: many; J: TRBJ2-1; V: TRBV6-2/TRBV6-3; D: NA; CDR3: CASTYSGGYYNEQFF; DNA: TGTGCCAGCACCTACTCAGGGGGGTACTACAATGAGCAGTTCTTC
size: few; J: TRBJ1-2; V: TRBV4-1; D: TRBD1; CDR3: CASSQGGLGQGARGYTF; DNA: TGCGCCAGCAGCCAAGGCGGTTTAGGACAGGGGGCGCGGGGCTACACCTTC
size: NA; J: TRBJ1-2; V: TRBV12-3/TRBV12-4; D: NA; CDR3: CANQGQWGYTF; DNA: TGTGCCAACCAGGGACAATGGGGCTACACCTTC
size: NA; J: TRBJ2-5; V: TRBV9; D: NA; CDR3: CASSVAAVYQETQYF; DNA: TGTGCCAGCAGCGTAGCGGCGGTGTACCAAGAGACCCAGTACTTC
size: NA; J: TRBJ1-6; V: TRBV28; D: NA; CDR3: CASTSAAGDNSPLHF; DNA: TGTGCCAGCACCTCCGCAGCAGGGGATAATTCACCCCTCCACTTT
size: many; J: TRBJ1-2; V: TRBV11-2; D: NA; CDR3: CASSFLIGGPGYGYTF; DNA: TGTGCCAGCAGCTTCCTAATAGGGGGACCTGGCTATGGCTACACCTTC
size: many; J: TRBJ1-6; V: TRBV20-1; D: NA; CDR3: CSARDFGDSPLHF; DNA: TGCAGTGCTAGAGATTTCGGGGATTCACCCCTCCACTTT
size: many; J: TRBJ2-5; V: TRBV6-6; D: NA; CDR3: CASSFSGRETQYF; DNA: TGTGCCAGCAGTTTTAGCGGAAGGGAGACCCAGTACTTC
size: NA; J: TRBJ2-6; V: TRBV7-2; D: TRBD1; CDR3: CASSPRGTGSLGANVLTF; DNA: TGTGCCAGCAGCCCTAGAGGGACAGGGTCGTTAGGGGCCAACGTCCTGACTTTC
size: many; J: TRBJ2-7; V: TRBV19; D: TRBD2; CDR3: CASRPGTSGNEQYF; DNA: TGTGCCAGTAGACCCGGGACTAGCGGGAACGAGCAGTACTTC
size: many; J: TRBJ1-1; V: TRBV7-3; D: NA; CDR3: CASSSGMNTEAFF; DNA: TGTGCCAGCAGCTCAGGGATGAACACTGAAGCTTTCTTT
size: many; J: TRBJ1-4; V: TRBV11-2; D: TRBD1; CDR3: CASSLAGRGDEKLFF; DNA: TGTGCCAGCAGCTTAGCGGGCAGGGGGGATGAAAAACTGTTTTTT